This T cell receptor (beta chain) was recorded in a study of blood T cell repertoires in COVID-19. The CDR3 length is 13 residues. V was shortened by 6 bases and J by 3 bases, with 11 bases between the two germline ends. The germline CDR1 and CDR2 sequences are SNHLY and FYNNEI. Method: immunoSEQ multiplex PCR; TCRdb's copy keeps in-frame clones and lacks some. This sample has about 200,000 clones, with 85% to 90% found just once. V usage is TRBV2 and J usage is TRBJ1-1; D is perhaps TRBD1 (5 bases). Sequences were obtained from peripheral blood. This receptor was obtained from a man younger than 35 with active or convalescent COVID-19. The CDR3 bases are TGTGCCAGCAGGCCGGGGGGACACACTGAAGCTTTCTTT. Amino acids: CASRPGGHTEAFF. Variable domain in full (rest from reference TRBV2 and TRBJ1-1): EPEVTQTPSHQVTQMGQEVILRCVPISNHLYFYWYRQILGQKVEFLVSFYNNEISEKSEIFDDQFSVERPDGSNFTLKIRSTKLEDSAMYFCASRPGGHTEAFFGQGTRLTVV.